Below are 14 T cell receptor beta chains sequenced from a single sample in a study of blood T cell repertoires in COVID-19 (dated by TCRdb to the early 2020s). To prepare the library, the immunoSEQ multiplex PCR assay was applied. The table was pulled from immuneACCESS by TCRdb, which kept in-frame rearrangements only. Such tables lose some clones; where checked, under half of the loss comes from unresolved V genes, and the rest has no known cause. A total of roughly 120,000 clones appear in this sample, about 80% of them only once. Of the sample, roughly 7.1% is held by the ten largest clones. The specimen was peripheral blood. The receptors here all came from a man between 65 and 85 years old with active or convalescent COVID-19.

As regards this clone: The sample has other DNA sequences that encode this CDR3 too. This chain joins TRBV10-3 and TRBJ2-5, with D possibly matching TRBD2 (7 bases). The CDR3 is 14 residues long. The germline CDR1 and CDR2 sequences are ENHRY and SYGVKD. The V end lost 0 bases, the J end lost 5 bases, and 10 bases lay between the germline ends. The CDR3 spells CAISESRGGETQYF. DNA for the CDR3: TGTGCCATCAGTGAGTCCAGGGGAGGGGAGACCCAGTACTTC.

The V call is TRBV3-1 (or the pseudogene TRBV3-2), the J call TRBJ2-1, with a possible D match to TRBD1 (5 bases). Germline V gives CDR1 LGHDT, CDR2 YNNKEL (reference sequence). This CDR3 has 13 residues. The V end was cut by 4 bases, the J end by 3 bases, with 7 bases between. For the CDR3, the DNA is TGTGCCAGCAGCCCCGACAGCTACAATGAGCAGTTCTTC. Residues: CASSPDSYNEQFF.

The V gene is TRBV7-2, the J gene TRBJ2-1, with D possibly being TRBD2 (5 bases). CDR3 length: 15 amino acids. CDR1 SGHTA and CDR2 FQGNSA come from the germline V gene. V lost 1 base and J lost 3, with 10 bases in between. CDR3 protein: CASSLGELVYNEQFF. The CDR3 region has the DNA TGTGCCAGCAGCTTAGGGGAACTAGTCTACAATGAGCAGTTCTTC.

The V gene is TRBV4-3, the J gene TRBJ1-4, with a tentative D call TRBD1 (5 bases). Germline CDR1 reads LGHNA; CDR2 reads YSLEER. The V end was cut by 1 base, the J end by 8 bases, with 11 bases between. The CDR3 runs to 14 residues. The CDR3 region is CASSQAVRGEKLFF. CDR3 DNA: TGCGCCAGCAGCCAAGCCGTAAGGGGAGAAAAACTGTTTTTT.

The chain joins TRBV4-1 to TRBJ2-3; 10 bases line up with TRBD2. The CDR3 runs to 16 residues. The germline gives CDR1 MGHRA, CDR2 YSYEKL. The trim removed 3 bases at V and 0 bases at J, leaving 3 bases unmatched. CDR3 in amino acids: CASSQPTSGSTDTQYF. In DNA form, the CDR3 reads TGCGCCAGCAGCCAGCCGACTAGCGGGAGCACAGATACGCAGTATTTT.

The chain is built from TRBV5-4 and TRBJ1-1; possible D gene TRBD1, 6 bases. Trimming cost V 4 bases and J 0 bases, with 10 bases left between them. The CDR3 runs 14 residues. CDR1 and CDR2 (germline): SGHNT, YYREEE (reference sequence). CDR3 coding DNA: TGTGCCAGCAGCAAACAGGGCATGAACACTGAAGCTTTCTTT. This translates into CASSKQGMNTEAFF.

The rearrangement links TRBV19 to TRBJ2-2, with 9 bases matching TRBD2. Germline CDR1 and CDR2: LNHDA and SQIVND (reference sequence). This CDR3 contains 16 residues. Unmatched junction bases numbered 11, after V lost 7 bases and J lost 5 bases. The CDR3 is CASTRGGAGGTGELFF. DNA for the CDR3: TGTGCCAGTACTCGCGGGGGGGCCGGTGGGACCGGGGAGCTGTTTTTT.

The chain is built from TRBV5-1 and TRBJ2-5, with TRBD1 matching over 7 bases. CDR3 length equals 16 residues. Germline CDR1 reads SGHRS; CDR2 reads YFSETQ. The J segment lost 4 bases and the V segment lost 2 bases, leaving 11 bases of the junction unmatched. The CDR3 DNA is TGCGCCAGCAGCTTACTGACATCCTCAGGGGGAGAGACCCAGTACTTC. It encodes CASSLLTSSGGETQYF. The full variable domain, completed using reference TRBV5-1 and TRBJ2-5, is KAGVTQTPRYLIKTRGQQVTLSCSPISGHRSVSWYQQTPGQGLQFLFEYFSETQRNKGNFPGRFSGRQFSNSRSEMNVSTLELGDSALYLCASSLLTSSGGETQYFGPGTRLLVL.

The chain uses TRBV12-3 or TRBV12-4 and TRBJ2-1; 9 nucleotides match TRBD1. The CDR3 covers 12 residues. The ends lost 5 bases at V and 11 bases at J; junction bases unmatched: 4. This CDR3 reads CASSLDRGKQFF. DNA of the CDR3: TGTGCCAGCAGTCTCGACAGGGGGAAGCAGTTCTTC.

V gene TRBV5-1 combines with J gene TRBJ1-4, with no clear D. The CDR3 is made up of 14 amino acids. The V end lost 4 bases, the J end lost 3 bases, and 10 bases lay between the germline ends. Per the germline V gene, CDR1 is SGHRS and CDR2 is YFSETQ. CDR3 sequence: CASSLSVANEKLFF. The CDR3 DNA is TGCGCCAGCAGCCTGAGCGTGGCTAATGAAAAACTGTTTTTT.

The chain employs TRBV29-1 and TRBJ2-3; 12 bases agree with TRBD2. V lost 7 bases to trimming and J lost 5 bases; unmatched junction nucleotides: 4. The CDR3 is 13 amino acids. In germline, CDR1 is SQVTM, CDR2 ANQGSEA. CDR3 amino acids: CSARTSGIDTQYF. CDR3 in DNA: TGCAGCGCCAGGACTAGCGGGATAGATACGCAGTATTTT.

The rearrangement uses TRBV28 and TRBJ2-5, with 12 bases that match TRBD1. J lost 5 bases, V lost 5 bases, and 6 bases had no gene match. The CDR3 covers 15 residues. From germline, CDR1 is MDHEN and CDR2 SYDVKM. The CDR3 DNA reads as TGTGCCAGCAGTCCCGGGACAGGGGGCGGTGAGACCCAGTACTTC. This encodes CASSPGTGGGETQYF.

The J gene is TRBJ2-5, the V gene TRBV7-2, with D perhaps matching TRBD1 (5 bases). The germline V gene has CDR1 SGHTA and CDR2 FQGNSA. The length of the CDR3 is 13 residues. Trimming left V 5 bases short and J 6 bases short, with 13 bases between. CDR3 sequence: CASSPEQGQTQYF. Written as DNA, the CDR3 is TGTGCCAGCAGCCCCGAGCAGGGCCAGACCCAGTACTTC.

The CDR3 loop reads CASSIVLTSGLSYEQYF. CDR3 nucleotide sequence: TGTGCCAGTAGTATAGTTCTGACTAGCGGGCTCTCCTACGAGCAGTACTTC. The chain has TRBV19 and TRBJ2-7, with TRBD2 matching 10 bases. The V segment lost 1 base and the J segment 0 bases; nucleotides outside the gene matches: 6. The CDR3 is made up of 17 amino acids. Germline V CDR1 and CDR2: LNHDA, SQIVND (reference sequence).